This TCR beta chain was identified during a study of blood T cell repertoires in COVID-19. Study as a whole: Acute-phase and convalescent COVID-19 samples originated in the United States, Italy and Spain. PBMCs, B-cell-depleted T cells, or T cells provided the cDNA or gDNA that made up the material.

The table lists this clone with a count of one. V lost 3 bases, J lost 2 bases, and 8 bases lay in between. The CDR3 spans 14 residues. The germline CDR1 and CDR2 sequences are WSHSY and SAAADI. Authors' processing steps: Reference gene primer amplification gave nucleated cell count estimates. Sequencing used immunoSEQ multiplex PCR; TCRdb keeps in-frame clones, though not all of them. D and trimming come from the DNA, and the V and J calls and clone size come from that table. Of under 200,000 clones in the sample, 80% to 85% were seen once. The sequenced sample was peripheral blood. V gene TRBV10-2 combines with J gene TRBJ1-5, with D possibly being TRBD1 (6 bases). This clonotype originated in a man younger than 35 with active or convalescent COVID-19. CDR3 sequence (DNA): TGCGCCAGCAGTGAAAGACAGGGCAATCAGCCCCAGCATTTT. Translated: CASSERQGNQPQHF.